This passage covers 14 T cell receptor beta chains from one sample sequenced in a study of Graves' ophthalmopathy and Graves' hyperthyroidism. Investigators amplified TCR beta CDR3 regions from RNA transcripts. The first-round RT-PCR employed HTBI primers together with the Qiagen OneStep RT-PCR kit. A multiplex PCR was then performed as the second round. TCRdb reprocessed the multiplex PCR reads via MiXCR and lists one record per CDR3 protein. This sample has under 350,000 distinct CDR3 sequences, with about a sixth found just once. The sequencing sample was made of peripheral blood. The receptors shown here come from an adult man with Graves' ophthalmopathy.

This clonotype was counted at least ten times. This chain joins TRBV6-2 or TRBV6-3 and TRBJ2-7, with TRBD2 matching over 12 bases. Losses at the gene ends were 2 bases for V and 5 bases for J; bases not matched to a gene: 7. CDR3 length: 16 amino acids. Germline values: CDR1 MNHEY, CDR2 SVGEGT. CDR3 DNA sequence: TGTGCCAGCAGTTACCGGCGGACTAGCGGGATTGACGAGCAGTACTTC. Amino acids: CASSYRRTSGIDEQYF.

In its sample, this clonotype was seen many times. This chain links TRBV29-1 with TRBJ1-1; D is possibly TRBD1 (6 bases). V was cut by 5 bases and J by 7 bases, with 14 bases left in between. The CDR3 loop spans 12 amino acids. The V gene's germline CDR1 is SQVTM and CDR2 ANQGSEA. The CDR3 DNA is TGCAGCGTTTTGCGTCAGGGGCTTGAAGCTTTCTTT. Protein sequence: CSVLRQGLEAFF.

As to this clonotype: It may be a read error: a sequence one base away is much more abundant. The CDR3 DNA sequence: TGTGCCAGCGGCTTATTTTCGGGGGGGATGAACACTGAAGCTTTCTTT. Protein product: CASGLFSGGMNTEAFF. The V call is TRBV11-2, the J call TRBJ1-1; TRBD1 might be the D (5 bases). The CDR3 loop spans 16 amino acids. From germline, CDR1 is SGHAT and CDR2 FQNNGV.

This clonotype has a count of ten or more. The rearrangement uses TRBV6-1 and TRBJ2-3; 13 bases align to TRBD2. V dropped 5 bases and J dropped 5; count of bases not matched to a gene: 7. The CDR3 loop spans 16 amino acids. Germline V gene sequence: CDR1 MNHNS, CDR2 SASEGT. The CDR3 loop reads CASSKLAGGSGDTQYF. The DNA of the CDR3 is TGTGCCAGCAGTAAACTAGCGGGGGGGTCTGGAGATACGCAGTATTTT.

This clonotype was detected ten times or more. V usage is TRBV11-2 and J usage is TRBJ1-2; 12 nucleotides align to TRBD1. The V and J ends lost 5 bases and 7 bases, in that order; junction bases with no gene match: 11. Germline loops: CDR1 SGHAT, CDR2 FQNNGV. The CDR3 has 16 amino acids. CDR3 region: CASSPHSGTGGLGYTF. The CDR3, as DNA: TGTGCCAGCAGCCCACACTCCGGGACAGGGGGCCTTGGCTACACCTTC. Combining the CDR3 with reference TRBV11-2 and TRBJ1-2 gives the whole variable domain EAGVAQSPRYKIIEKRQSVAFWCNPISGHATLYWYQQILGQGPKLLIQFQNNGVVDDSQLPKDRFSAERLKGVDSTLKIQPAKLEDSAVYLCASSPHSGTGGLGYTFGSGTRLTVV.

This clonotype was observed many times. CDR3 protein: CSATPLGTRSYEQYF. The CDR3 nucleotides read TGCAGTGCTACCCCTTTAGGGACGCGCTCCTACGAGCAGTACTTC. V gene TRBV20-1 combines with J gene TRBJ2-7, with D perhaps being TRBD1 or TRBD2 (5 bases each). Deletions cut 4 bases from V and 0 bases from J, with 16 bases between. This CDR3 has 15 residues. Germline V CDR1 and CDR2: DFQATT, SNEGSKA (reference sequence).

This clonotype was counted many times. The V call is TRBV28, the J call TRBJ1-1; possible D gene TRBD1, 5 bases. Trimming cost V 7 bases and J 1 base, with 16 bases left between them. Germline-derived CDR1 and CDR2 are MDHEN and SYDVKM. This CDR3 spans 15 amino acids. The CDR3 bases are TGTGCCAGCAATTCCGCCGGGACGGGGAACACTGAAGCTTTCTTT. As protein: CASNSAGTGNTEAFF.

The chain's CDR3 is CACGRSATGELFF. The DNA of the CDR3 is TGTGCCTGCGGGAGGAGTGCCACCGGGGAGCTGTTTTTT. This chain joins TRBV12-3 or TRBV12-4 and TRBJ2-2; 8 positions agree with TRBD2. This CDR3 region has 13 residues. The junction had 6 bases not matched to a gene; V was cut back by 11 bases and J by 4 bases.

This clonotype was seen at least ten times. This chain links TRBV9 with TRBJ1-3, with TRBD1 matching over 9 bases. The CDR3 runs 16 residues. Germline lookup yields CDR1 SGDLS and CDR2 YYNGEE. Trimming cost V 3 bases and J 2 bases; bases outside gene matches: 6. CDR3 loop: CASSAGTGRTGNTIYF. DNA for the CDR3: TGTGCCAGCAGCGCAGGGACAGGGCGGACTGGAAACACCATATATTTT.

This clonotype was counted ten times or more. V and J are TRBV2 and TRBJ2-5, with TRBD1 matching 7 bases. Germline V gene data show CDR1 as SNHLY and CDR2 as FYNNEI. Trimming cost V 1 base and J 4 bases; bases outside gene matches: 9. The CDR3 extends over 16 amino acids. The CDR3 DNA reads TGTGCCAGCAGTGAAGGACTTCACAGGGGCTTAGAGACCCAGTACTTC. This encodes CASSEGLHRGLETQYF.

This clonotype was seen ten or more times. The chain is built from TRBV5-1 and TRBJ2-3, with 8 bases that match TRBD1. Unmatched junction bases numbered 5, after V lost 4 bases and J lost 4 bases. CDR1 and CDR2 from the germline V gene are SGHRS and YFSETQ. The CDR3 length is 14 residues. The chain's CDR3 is CASSQGASADTQYF. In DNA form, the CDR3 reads TGCGCCAGCAGCCAGGGGGCTTCGGCAGATACGCAGTATTTT.

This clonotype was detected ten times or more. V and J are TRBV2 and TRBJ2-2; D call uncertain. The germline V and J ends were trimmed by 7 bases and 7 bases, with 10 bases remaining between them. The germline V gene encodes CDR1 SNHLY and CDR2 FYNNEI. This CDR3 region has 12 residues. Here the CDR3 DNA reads TGTGCCAGCACCCTTGAAAGCGGGGAGCTGTTTTTT. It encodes CASTLESGELFF.

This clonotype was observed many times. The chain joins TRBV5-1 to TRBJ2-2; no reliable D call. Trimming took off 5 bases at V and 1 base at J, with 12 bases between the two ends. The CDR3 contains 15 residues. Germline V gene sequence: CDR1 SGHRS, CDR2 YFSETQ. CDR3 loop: CASSYPQKNTGELFF. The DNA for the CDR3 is TGCGCCAGCAGTTACCCTCAGAAGAACACCGGGGAGCTGTTTTTT.

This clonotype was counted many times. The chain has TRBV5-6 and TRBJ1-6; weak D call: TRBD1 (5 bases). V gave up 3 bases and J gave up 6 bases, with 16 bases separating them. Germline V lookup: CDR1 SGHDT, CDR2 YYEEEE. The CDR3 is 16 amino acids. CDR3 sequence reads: CASSSRQTGVNSPLHF. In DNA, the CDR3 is TGTGCCAGCAGCTCTCGACAGACCGGCGTTAATTCACCCCTCCACTTT. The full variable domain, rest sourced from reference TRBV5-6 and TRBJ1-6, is DAGVTQSPTHLIKTRGQQVTLRCSPKSGHDTVSWYQQALGQGPQFIFQYYEEEERQRGNFPDRFSGHQFPNYSSELNVNALLLGDSALYLCASSSRQTGVNSPLHFGNGTRLTVT.